Below, 2 T cell receptor beta chains from the same sample are listed, as sequenced in a study of cytomegalovirus exposure and HLA in healthy donors. PCR used 60 Vbeta primers and 13 Jbeta primers. Sequenced by immunoSEQ multiplex PCR; TCRdb stores in-frame clones only, minus some. This repertoire comprises around 74,000 clones; its ten largest clones make up approximately 15%. Sequenced input: PBMCs. The origin of the receptors is a man in his fifties or sixties in good health and CMV-seropositive.

The chain employs TRBV7-6 and TRBJ2-5, with TRBD1 matching 7 bases. Germline lookup yields CDR1 SGHVS and CDR2 FNYEAQ. Trimming at V came to 6 bases and at J to 1 base, leaving 5 bases not matched to a gene. CDR3 length: 14 amino acids. The chain's CDR3 is CASSSGQLQETQYF. CDR3 nucleotide sequence: TGTGCCAGCAGTTCGGGACAGCTCCAAGAGACCCAGTACTTC.

The genes are TRBV18 and TRBJ1-2; 8 bases are shared with TRBD1. Germline V lookup: CDR1 KGHSH, CDR2 LQKENI. The CDR3 runs to 15 residues. V shed 3 bases and J 4 bases; nucleotides not matched to a gene: 7. The CDR3 region has the DNA TGTGCCAGCTCACCTCCCGGGACAGGAGGCTATGGCTACACCTTC. This gives the protein CASSPPGTGGYGYTF.